One sample yielded the 25 T cell receptor beta chains listed below, sequenced in a study of cytomegalovirus exposure and HLA in healthy donors. It was with 60 Vbeta and 13 Jbeta primers that the PCR ran. The method was immunoSEQ multiplex PCR; TCRdb's version includes in-frame clones alone and lacks a portion of them. The repertoire includes some 180,000 clones, around 80% of them detected once, and 1.4% sits in the top ten. Material: PBMCs. The receptors come from a man between 18 and 29 years old in good health and CMV-seronegative.

This chain links TRBV14 with TRBJ2-7; 7 bases match TRBD1. Germline CDR1 is SGHDN and CDR2 is FVKESK. Trimming at V came to 4 bases and at J to 7 bases, leaving 4 bases not matched to a gene. This CDR3 comprises 12 residues. This CDR3 reads CASSRQGWEQYF. The CDR3 coding sequence is TGTGCCAGCAGCCGACAGGGATGGGAGCAGTACTTC. Supplemented by reference TRBV14 and TRBJ2-7, the full variable domain reads EAGVTQFPSHSVIEKGQTVTLRCDPISGHDNLYWYRRVMGKEIKFLLHFVKESKQDESGMPNNRFLAERTGGTYSTLKVQPAELEDSGVYFCASSRQGWEQYFGPGTRLTVT.

This clone was observed a single time. The V gene is TRBV6-1, the J gene TRBJ1-5, with a possible D match to TRBD1 (6 bases). The length of the CDR3 is 15 residues. The germline V gene has CDR1 MNHNS and CDR2 SASEGT. V was shortened by 8 bases and J by 5 bases, with 19 bases between the two germline ends. The CDR3 loop reads CASLPQGEIDQPQHF. The CDR3 bases are TGTGCCAGCTTGCCACAGGGAGAAATCGATCAGCCCCAGCATTTT.

The CDR3 region is CASSFRLAEYEQYF. In DNA form, the CDR3 reads TGCGCCAGCAGCTTCAGGCTAGCGGAGTACGAGCAGTACTTC. This rearrangement joins TRBV5-1 to TRBJ2-7; 7 nucleotides align to TRBD2. This CDR3 has 14 amino acids. With 2 bases clipped from V and 4 bases from J, the junction kept 6 bases outside the gene matches. The germline CDR1 and CDR2 sequences are SGHRS and YFSETQ.

CDR3 sequence (DNA): TGTGCCAGCAGTATCCGCGGACAGGGGAAGGTAGAGACCCAGTACTTC. It is translated as CASSIRGQGKVETQYF. The chain employs TRBV27 and TRBJ2-5; TRBD1 agrees at 9 bases. The CDR3 totals 16 residues. The ends lost 5 bases at V and 4 bases at J; junction bases unmatched: 11. CDR1 and CDR2 (germline): MNHEY, SMNVEV (reference sequence).

The chain couples TRBV19 to TRBJ1-2; D might be TRBD1 (6 bases). This CDR3 has 14 amino acids. Germline CDR1 reads LNHDA; CDR2 reads SQIVND (reference sequence). V shed 5 bases and J shed 0 bases, with 10 bases lying between them. The CDR3 sequence is CASSQKGANYGYTF. CDR3 DNA: TGTGCCAGTAGTCAGAAGGGGGCTAACTATGGCTACACCTTC.

The chain joins TRBV5-1 to TRBJ2-7, with D perhaps TRBD1 (5 bases). The length of the CDR3 is 15 residues. Germline values: CDR1 SGHRS, CDR2 YFSETQ. The V gene lost 0 bases and the J gene lost 2 bases, with 12 bases spanning the gap. CDR3 bases: TGCGCCAGCAGCTTGGGGCAGGGTAGAGCCTACGAGCAGTACTTC. Translation: CASSLGQGRAYEQYF.

The chain has TRBV25-1 and TRBJ2-3; TRBD2 matches at 10 bases. Trimming removed 0 bases from V and 4 bases from J; junction bases left unmatched: 7. CDR1 MGHDK and CDR2 SYGVNS come from the germline V gene. The CDR3 runs to 17 residues. This CDR3 reads CASSEYRGTSAADTQYF. The CDR3 DNA reads TGTGCCAGCAGTGAATATAGGGGGACTAGCGCTGCAGATACGCAGTATTTT.

J is TRBJ2-1 and V is TRBV5-1; 7 nucleotides align to TRBD1. Germline loops: CDR1 SGHRS, CDR2 YFSETQ. The CDR3 covers 15 residues. V trimming: 2 bases; J trimming: 2 bases; junction bases outside the gene matches: 4. In DNA form, the CDR3 reads TGCGCCAGCAGCTTAGGACAGGTGGCCTACAATGAGCAGTTCTTC. Translating it yields CASSLGQVAYNEQFF.

This chain joins TRBV19 and TRBJ2-2, with TRBD1 matching over 8 bases. J gave up 4 bases and V 7 bases, and 2 bases lay outside the gene matches. The CDR3 loop spans 13 amino acids. Germline V gene lookup returns CDR1 LNHDA and CDR2 SQIVND (reference sequence). CDR3 amino acids: CASNRGSTGELFF. The CDR3 DNA reads as TGTGCCAGTAACAGGGGGAGCACCGGGGAGCTGTTTTTT.

V is TRBV19 and J is TRBJ1-2, with D unclear. Looked up from germline, CDR1 is LNHDA and CDR2 is SQIVND (reference sequence). The CDR3 runs to 13 residues. V lost 10 bases to trimming and J lost 4 bases, with 16 bases between them. Written as DNA, the CDR3 is TGTGCCACTGGGAGGTTCCCCTCCTATGGCTACACCTTC. Protein sequence: CATGRFPSYGYTF.

The chain carries TRBV19 and TRBJ2-1; 10 bases match TRBD2. Germline loops: CDR1 LNHDA, CDR2 SQIVND (reference sequence). The CDR3 runs to 15 residues. Losses at the gene ends were 7 bases for V and 6 bases for J; bases not matched to a gene: 9. Here the CDR3 DNA reads TGTGCCAGTAAAGGACTAGCGGTTGATGGCAATGAGCAGTTCTTC. Encoded protein: CASKGLAVDGNEQFF.

The rearrangement links TRBV11-3 to TRBJ2-7, with 13 nucleotides matching TRBD2. The CDR3 has 16 amino acids. Germline V gene lookup returns CDR1 SGHNT and CDR2 YENEEA. Trimming took 5 bases from V and 2 from J; bases not matched to a gene: 6. The CDR3 loop reads CASSGGTSGAPYEQYF. CDR3 nucleotides: TGTGCCAGCAGCGGCGGGACTAGCGGGGCTCCCTACGAGCAGTACTTC.

V usage is TRBV6-5 and J usage is TRBJ2-7, with 7 bases aligning to TRBD2. Germline assignment: CDR1 MNHEY and CDR2 SVGAGI. CDR3 length: 16 amino acids. V was pared by 1 base and J by 0 bases, with 6 bases of the junction left unmatched. This chain's CDR3 is CASSYLASGDSYEQYF. The CDR3 coding sequence is TGTGCCAGCAGTTACTTGGCCAGCGGGGACTCCTACGAGCAGTACTTC.

The chain joins TRBV6-5 to TRBJ1-2; a possible D gene is TRBD1 (5 bases). CDR1 is MNHEY, CDR2 SVGAGI, per germline. Trimming stripped 0 bases from V and 8 bases from J, with 13 bases between. This CDR3 contains 14 residues. The CDR3 coding sequence is TGTGCCAGCAGTTACTCGTCGGGCGGGGCCGGCTACACCTTC. Its protein product is CASSYSSGGAGYTF.

This CDR3 reads CASSPVLGNSPLHF. The CDR3 nucleotides are TGTGCCAGCAGCCCTGTCCTGGGCAATTCACCCCTCCACTTT. This chain connects TRBV7-9 to TRBJ1-6; D ambiguous. Trimming shortened V by 5 bases and J by 7 bases, and 12 bases separated the two germline ends. CDR3 length: 14 amino acids. Germline CDR1 reads SEHNR; CDR2 reads FQNEAQ (reference sequence).

With respect to this clone: This specimen includes other DNA sequences encoding the same CDR3. The V gene is TRBV5-1, the J gene TRBJ1-1; no definite D call. V lost 1 base to trimming and J lost 0 bases, with 10 bases between them. Germline-derived CDR1 and CDR2 are SGHRS and YFSETQ. The CDR3 length is 15 residues. DNA for the CDR3: TGCGCCAGCAGCTTGTCGGGTTCCATGAACACTGAAGCTTTCTTT. Its protein product is CASSLSGSMNTEAFF. Full variable domain (remainder filled in from reference TRBV5-1 and TRBJ1-1): KAGVTQTPRYLIKTRGQQVTLSCSPISGHRSVSWYQQTPGQGLQFLFEYFSETQRNKGNFPGRFSGRQFSNSRSEMNVSTLELGDSALYLCASSLSGSMNTEAFFGQGTRLTVV.

The chain has TRBV5-1 and TRBJ2-5, with 7 bases identical to TRBD2. The last part of the DNA fits TRBJ2-7 better; the J call may be wrong. This CDR3 region has 14 residues. The germline gives CDR1 SGHRS, CDR2 YFSETQ. The CDR3 DNA is TGCGCCAGCAGCAAAAGCGGGAACTCCTACGAGCAGTACTTC. Translating it yields CASSKSGNSYEQYF.

This clone was seen once. At one of its ends the junction is not consistent with the germline gene, which may arise from a read error. The chain employs TRBV7-7 and TRBJ2-1; 9 bases are a match to TRBD1. This CDR3 comprises 16 residues. Germline CDR1 is SSHAT and CDR2 is FNYEAQ (reference sequence). The CDR3 spells CASSARQGVGYNEQFF. DNA of the CDR3: TGTGCTAGCAGCGCGCGACAGGGGGTAGGGTACAATGAGCAGTTCTTC.

The V call is TRBV25-1, the J call TRBJ2-3; 8 nucleotides match TRBD1. This CDR3 is built from 16 residues. Germline CDR1 reads MGHDK; CDR2 reads SYGVNS. With V trimmed by 3 bases and J by 4 bases, 9 bases remained unmatched. The CDR3 reads CASSDRRQGQADTQYF. The CDR3 DNA sequence: TGTGCCAGCAGTGACCGGCGACAGGGGCAGGCAGATACGCAGTATTTT.

The chain couples TRBV9 to TRBJ2-7, with 7 bases lining up with TRBD2. The CDR3 spans 14 residues. The trim removed 3 bases at V and 6 bases at J, leaving 9 bases unmatched. CDR1 is SGDLS and CDR2 is YYNGEE in the germline V gene. Here the CDR3 reads CASSGGGLEGEQYF. CDR3 coding DNA: TGTGCCAGCAGCGGGGGGGGTCTAGAAGGCGAGCAGTACTTC.

This clone was observed a few times. The chain is built from TRBV6-1 and TRBJ2-1; 10 nucleotides match TRBD2. CDR1 is MNHNS, CDR2 SASEGT, per germline. V was clipped by 2 bases and J by 9 bases; unmatched bases: 13. The CDR3 has 17 amino acids. CDR3 in DNA: TGTGCCAGCAGTGAATTCCCAGCGGGGGGGGGAGAGGGTGAGCAGTTCTTC. As protein: CASSEFPAGGGEGEQFF.

As for this clone: A much larger clone differs from this one at a single base, so this may be a read error. The V and J genes are TRBV27 and TRBJ2-7, with D possibly TRBD2 on 5 matching bases. CDR1 and CDR2 (germline): MNHEY, SMNVEV (reference sequence). The CDR3 extends over 11 amino acids. V was pared by 5 bases and J by 3 bases, with 5 bases between. The chain's CDR3 is CASSDYYEQYF. The CDR3 DNA is TGTGCCAGCAGTGACTACTACGAGCAGTACTTC.

V usage is TRBV9 and J usage is TRBJ2-1; 11 bases align to TRBD2. The V gene end was trimmed by 1 base and the J gene end by 6 bases; junction bases not matched to a gene: 6. Germline CDR1 SGDLS, CDR2 YYNGEE. The CDR3 totals 16 residues. CDR3 in DNA: TGTGCCAGCAGCGTAACCGGGACTAGCGGCACCAATGAGCAGTTCTTC. The encoded protein is CASSVTGTSGTNEQFF.

The genes are TRBV2 and TRBJ2-7, with D possibly being TRBD1 (5 bases). Trimming cost V 8 bases and J 0 bases, with 11 bases left between them. From germline, CDR1 is SNHLY and CDR2 FYNNEI. The CDR3 is 13 amino acids. CDR3 coding DNA: TGTGCCAGCTCGACAGACGGCTCCTACGAGCAGTACTTC. It is translated as CASSTDGSYEQYF.

Points on this clone: Other DNA sequences from this sample encode an identical CDR3 as well. The chain couples TRBV5-8 to TRBJ2-2, with 9 bases fitting TRBD1. This CDR3 comprises 14 residues. Germline-derived CDR1 and CDR2 are SGHTS and YDEGEE. The J segment lost 5 bases and the V segment lost 2 bases, leaving 1 base of the junction unmatched. The DNA of the CDR3 is TGTGCCAGCAGCTTACAGGGGGCAACCGGGGAGCTGTTTTTT. As protein: CASSLQGATGELFF.